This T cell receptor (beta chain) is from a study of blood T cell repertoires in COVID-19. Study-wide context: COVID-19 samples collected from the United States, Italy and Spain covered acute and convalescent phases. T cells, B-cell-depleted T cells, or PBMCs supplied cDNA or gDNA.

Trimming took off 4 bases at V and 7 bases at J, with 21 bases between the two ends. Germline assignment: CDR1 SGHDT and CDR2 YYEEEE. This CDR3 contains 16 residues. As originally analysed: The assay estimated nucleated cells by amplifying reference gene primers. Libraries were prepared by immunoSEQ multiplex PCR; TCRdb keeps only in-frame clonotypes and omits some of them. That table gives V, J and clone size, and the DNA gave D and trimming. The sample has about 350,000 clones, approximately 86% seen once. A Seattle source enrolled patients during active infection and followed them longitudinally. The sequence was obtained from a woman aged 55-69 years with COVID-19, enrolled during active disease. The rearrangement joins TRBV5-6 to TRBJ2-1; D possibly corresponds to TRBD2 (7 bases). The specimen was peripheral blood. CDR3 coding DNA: TGTGCCAGCAGCAGGGACCTAACGGGGGGCCGTAATGAGCAGTTCTTC. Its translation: CASSRDLTGGRNEQFF.